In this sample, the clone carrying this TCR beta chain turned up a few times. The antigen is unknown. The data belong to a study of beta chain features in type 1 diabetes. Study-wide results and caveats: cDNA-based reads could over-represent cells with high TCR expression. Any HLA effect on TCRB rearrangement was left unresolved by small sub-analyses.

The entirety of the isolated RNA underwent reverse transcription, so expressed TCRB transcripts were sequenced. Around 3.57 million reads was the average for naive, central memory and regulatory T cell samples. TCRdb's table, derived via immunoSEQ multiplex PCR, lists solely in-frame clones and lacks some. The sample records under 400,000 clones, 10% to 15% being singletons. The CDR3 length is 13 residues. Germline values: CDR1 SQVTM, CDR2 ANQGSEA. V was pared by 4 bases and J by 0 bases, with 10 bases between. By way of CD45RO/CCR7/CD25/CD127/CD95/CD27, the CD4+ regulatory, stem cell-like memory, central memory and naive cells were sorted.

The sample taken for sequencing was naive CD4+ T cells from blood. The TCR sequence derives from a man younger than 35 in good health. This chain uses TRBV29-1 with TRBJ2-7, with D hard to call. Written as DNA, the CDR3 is TGCAGCGTTGGACACCAGAGCTCCTACGAGCAGTACTTC. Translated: CSVGHQSSYEQYF.